The present TCR beta chain was sequenced within a study of blood T cell repertoires in COVID-19. Turning to the study itself: Samples representing acute and convalescent COVID-19 were sourced from the United States, Italy and Spain. Sources were T cells, B-cell-depleted T cells, or PBMCs; the material itself was cDNA or gDNA.

In the authors' methods: Quantification of nucleated cells was approximated via reference gene primer amplification. Using immunoSEQ multiplex PCR, the repertoire was profiled, and TCRdb retains in-frame clones only, with some absent. V, J and clone size were drawn from that table, and D and trimming were deduced from the DNA. The sample holds about 170,000 clones, 85% to 90% seen once. The germline gives CDR1 LGHDT, CDR2 YNNKEL (reference sequence). The CDR3 sequence is 14 residues long. V trimming: 7 bases; J trimming: 7 bases; junction bases outside the gene matches: 9. The chain joins TRBV3-1 (or the pseudogene TRBV3-2) to TRBJ2-2, with 7 positions matching TRBD1. The sequencing sample was made of peripheral blood. This clonotype originated in a man between 50 and 59 years old who had recovered from COVID-19. The CDR3 region has the DNA TGTGCCAGCACCAAAGACAGGGATGGCGGGGAGCTGTTTTTT. It specifies CASTKDRDGGELFF.